This is a list of T cell receptor beta chains from one sample in a study of blood T cell repertoires in COVID-19. Sequencing was performed with immunoSEQ multiplex PCR; in TCRdb, only in-frame clones are kept and a portion is missing. The data show roughly 250,000 clones, roughly 93% seen once. Sample: PBMCs or T cells enriched from blood (not recorded which). The source of these receptors is a woman aged 40-49 years with acute COVID-19. Both conserved end residues are part of each CDR3. The order of the fields is V gene, D gene, J gene, clone size, CDR3 DNA, CDR3 protein. D genes are given only for firm matches. The listing skips clone size in some rows; elsewhere it reads once, few, many or a size class.

v_call: TRBV19
d_call: .
j_call: TRBJ2-6
clone_size: .
cdr3_nt: TGTGCCAGTGCCGAAGCCGGGTCTGGGGCCAACGTCCTGACTTTC
cdr3_aa: CASAEAGSGANVLTF

v_call: TRBV11-2
d_call: .
j_call: TRBJ1-4
clone_size: .
cdr3_nt: TGTGCCAGCAGCTTAGACAGGGGCCGAGCGGAAAAACTGTTTTTT
cdr3_aa: CASSLDRGRAEKLFF

v_call: TRBV28
d_call: TRBD2
j_call: TRBJ2-7
clone_size: few
cdr3_nt: TGTGCCAGCAGTTTAGATAGCGGGGCTGACTACGAGCAGTACTTC
cdr3_aa: CASSLDSGADYEQYF

v_call: TRBV7-9
d_call: .
j_call: TRBJ1-1
clone_size: .
cdr3_nt: TGTGCCAGCAGCTTCAGTACAGGGATGGGCACTGAAGCTTTCTTT
cdr3_aa: CASSFSTGMGTEAFF

v_call: TRBV3-1/TRBV3-2
d_call: .
j_call: TRBJ1-5
clone_size: .
cdr3_nt: TGTGCCAGCAGCCAACTGAGAGACAGTCAACATCAGCCCCAGCATTTT
cdr3_aa: CASSQLRDSQHQPQHF

v_call: TRBV15
d_call: TRBD1
j_call: TRBJ2-5
clone_size: .
cdr3_nt: TGTGCCACCAGCAGAGGGATACAGGGGGCTAGGGAGACCCAGTACTTC
cdr3_aa: CATSRGIQGARETQYF

v_call: TRBV5-1
d_call: TRBD2
j_call: TRBJ2-1
clone_size: .
cdr3_nt: TGCGCCAGCAGCGTAGAAGCGGGGGGTGGATCGGCTGAGCAGTTCTTC
cdr3_aa: CASSVEAGGGSAEQFF

v_call: TRBV4-3
d_call: TRBD2
j_call: TRBJ2-2
clone_size: .
cdr3_nt: TGCGCCAGCAGCCGAGGGACTAGTTCCGGGGAGCTGTTTTTT
cdr3_aa: CASSRGTSSGELFF

v_call: TRBV6-8
d_call: .
j_call: TRBJ1-2
clone_size: .
cdr3_nt: TGTGCCAGCAGTTACTCGTTCAGGGGTTGGTCTTCTGATGGCTACACCTTC
cdr3_aa: CASSYSFRGWSSDGYTF

v_call: TRBV6-6
d_call: TRBD2
j_call: TRBJ2-7
clone_size: few
cdr3_nt: TGTGCCAGCAGTGGACAGACTAGCGGCTATACCTACGAGCAGTACTTC
cdr3_aa: CASSGQTSGYTYEQYF

v_call: TRBV15
d_call: .
j_call: TRBJ2-4
clone_size: .
cdr3_nt: TGTGCCACCAGCCGGAACACCTATCCGCGGGACATTCAGTACTTC
cdr3_aa: CATSRNTYPRDIQYF

v_call: TRBV9
d_call: TRBD2
j_call: TRBJ2-7
clone_size: .
cdr3_nt: TGTGCCAGCAGCCCCCAATTAGCGGGAGTATACGAGCAGTACTTC
cdr3_aa: CASSPQLAGVYEQYF

v_call: TRBV24-1
d_call: TRBD1
j_call: TRBJ2-7
clone_size: .
cdr3_nt: TGTGCCACCAGTCAGAAGGCAGGGGGCTTCGACGAGCAGTACTTC
cdr3_aa: CATSQKAGGFDEQYF

v_call: TRBV5-1
d_call: TRBD2
j_call: TRBJ2-3
clone_size: .
cdr3_nt: TGCGCCAGCAGCACCGGGACTAGCGGGGTCAGCACAGATACGCAGTATTTT
cdr3_aa: CASSTGTSGVSTDTQYF

v_call: TRBV19
d_call: .
j_call: TRBJ1-2
clone_size: once
cdr3_nt: TGTGCCAGTAATTCCGCCAGGGGTAAGGGCTATGGCTACACCTTC
cdr3_aa: CASNSARGKGYGYTF

v_call: TRBV28
d_call: .
j_call: TRBJ2-2
clone_size: .
cdr3_nt: TGTGCCAGCACCTCACTGAACACCGGGGAGCTGTTTTTT
cdr3_aa: CASTSLNTGELFF

v_call: TRBV5-1
d_call: TRBD2
j_call: TRBJ2-3
clone_size: .
cdr3_nt: TGCGCCAGCAGCCCCCGGGGACTAGCGGGAGGGGCAGATACGCAGTATTTT
cdr3_aa: CASSPRGLAGGADTQYF

v_call: TRBV18
d_call: .
j_call: TRBJ1-4
clone_size: .
cdr3_nt: TGTGCCAGCTCACCCTCGGGGGAAAAACTGTTTTTT
cdr3_aa: CASSPSGEKLFF

v_call: TRBV11-2
d_call: .
j_call: TRBJ2-1
clone_size: .
cdr3_nt: TGTGCCAGCAGCTCCGGCTACAATGAGCAGTTCTTC
cdr3_aa: CASSSGYNEQFF

v_call: TRBV24-1
d_call: .
j_call: TRBJ1-4
clone_size: .
cdr3_nt: TGTGCCACCAGTGATTCTCTTGCAGGGGAAAAACTGTTTTTT
cdr3_aa: CATSDSLAGEKLFF

v_call: TRBV24-1
d_call: .
j_call: TRBJ1-4
clone_size: .
cdr3_nt: TGTGCCACCAGTGATAATACAGGGAAGGCTAATGAAAAACTGTTTTTT
cdr3_aa: CATSDNTGKANEKLFF

v_call: TRBV9
d_call: TRBD1
j_call: TRBJ2-3
clone_size: .
cdr3_nt: TGTGCCAGCAGCGCCCCGGGACAGATAGATACGCAGTATTTT
cdr3_aa: CASSAPGQIDTQYF

v_call: TRBV4-1
d_call: TRBD2
j_call: TRBJ2-1
clone_size: .
cdr3_nt: TGCGCCAGCAGCCAAGCTCTAGCGGCGAGCTCCTACAATGAGCAGTTCTTC
cdr3_aa: CASSQALAASSYNEQFF

v_call: TRBV11-2
d_call: TRBD1
j_call: TRBJ1-4
clone_size: .
cdr3_nt: TGTGCCAGCAGCTTAGGACAGGGGGTACCAACTAATGAAAAACTGTTTTTT
cdr3_aa: CASSLGQGVPTNEKLFF

v_call: TRBV6-5
d_call: .
j_call: TRBJ2-1
clone_size: .
cdr3_nt: TGTGCCAGCAGTTATAACAGGGCATCCTACAATGAGCAGTTCTTC
cdr3_aa: CASSYNRASYNEQFF

v_call: TRBV21-1
d_call: .
j_call: TRBJ1-6
clone_size: .
cdr3_nt: TGTGCCAGCAGCAAAGGAGTCGGGAGGGACAGGGTTAATTCACCCCTCCACTTT
cdr3_aa: CASSKGVGRDRVNSPLHF

v_call: TRBV5-1
d_call: TRBD1
j_call: TRBJ2-5
clone_size: .
cdr3_nt: TGCGCCAGCAGCTTGGGGGACAGGGTTGGGGAAGACCAAGAGACCCAGTACTTC
cdr3_aa: CASSLGDRVGEDQETQYF

v_call: TRBV28
d_call: .
j_call: TRBJ2-7
clone_size: .
cdr3_nt: TGTGCCAGCAGTCCTCGGGTAGGGGGGGACCCCTACGAGCAGTACTTC
cdr3_aa: CASSPRVGGDPYEQYF

v_call: TRBV5-1
d_call: .
j_call: TRBJ1-1
clone_size: few
cdr3_nt: TGCGCCAGCAGCTTTCGGGTGAACACTGAAGCTTTCTTT
cdr3_aa: CASSFRVNTEAFF

v_call: TRBV10-1
d_call: .
j_call: TRBJ1-1
clone_size: once
cdr3_nt: TGCGCCAGCAGTGAGACCGAGGCTGAAGCTTTCTTT
cdr3_aa: CASSETEAEAFF

v_call: TRBV12-3/TRBV12-4
d_call: .
j_call: TRBJ2-7
clone_size: few
cdr3_nt: TGTGCCAGCAGTTTCGGCAGGGGCTACGAGCAGTACTTC
cdr3_aa: CASSFGRGYEQYF

v_call: TRBV6-5
d_call: .
j_call: TRBJ2-7
clone_size: .
cdr3_nt: TGTGCCAGCAGTTACTCGATGCGGGACGAGCAGTACTTC
cdr3_aa: CASSYSMRDEQYF

v_call: TRBV3-1/TRBV3-2
d_call: .
j_call: TRBJ2-2
clone_size: .
cdr3_nt: TGTGCCAGCACCCCACAGGGTACCGGGGAGCTGTTTTTT
cdr3_aa: CASTPQGTGELFF

v_call: TRBV28
d_call: .
j_call: TRBJ2-6
clone_size: once
cdr3_nt: TGTGCCAGCAGTTCACTCTCTGGGGCCAACGTCCTGACTTTC
cdr3_aa: CASSSLSGANVLTF

v_call: TRBV5-1
d_call: TRBD1
j_call: TRBJ1-3
clone_size: once
cdr3_nt: TGCGCCAGCTACTCCGGGACAGGGAGCTCTGGAAACACCATATATTTT
cdr3_aa: CASYSGTGSSGNTIYF

v_call: TRBV7-9
d_call: .
j_call: TRBJ1-1
clone_size: .
cdr3_nt: TGTGCCAGCAGCTTAGGCAGGGGCGGTTTTTCTGAAGCTTTCTTT
cdr3_aa: CASSLGRGGFSEAFF

v_call: TRBV5-8
d_call: .
j_call: TRBJ2-3
clone_size: .
cdr3_nt: TGTGCCAGCAGCTTGATAACTAGCCGCACAGATACGCAGTATTTT
cdr3_aa: CASSLITSRTDTQYF

v_call: TRBV5-4
d_call: TRBD1
j_call: TRBJ1-4
clone_size: .
cdr3_nt: TGTGCCAGCAGCTTGGGAGGGGGACAGGGACATGAAAAACTGTTTTTT
cdr3_aa: CASSLGGGQGHEKLFF

v_call: TRBV3-1/TRBV3-2
d_call: .
j_call: TRBJ1-4
clone_size: .
cdr3_nt: TGTGCCAGCAGCCAGGAGCCATCTAATGAAAAACTGTTTTTT
cdr3_aa: CASSQEPSNEKLFF

v_call: TRBV9
d_call: TRBD2
j_call: TRBJ2-3
clone_size: .
cdr3_nt: TGTGCCAGCAGCGTAGCAAGCGGGAGTTACCCAGATACGCAGTATTTT
cdr3_aa: CASSVASGSYPDTQYF

v_call: TRBV30
d_call: TRBD2
j_call: TRBJ2-1
clone_size: .
cdr3_nt: TGTGCCTGGGGACTAGCGGGAGGGAGACCTTACAATGAGCAGTTCTTC
cdr3_aa: CAWGLAGGRPYNEQFF

v_call: TRBV11-3
d_call: .
j_call: TRBJ2-7
clone_size: .
cdr3_nt: TGTGCCAGCAGCCGCTTAGAGGCCTACGAGCAGTACTTC
cdr3_aa: CASSRLEAYEQYF

v_call: TRBV7-9
d_call: TRBD1
j_call: TRBJ1-1
clone_size: .
cdr3_nt: TGTGCCAGCAGACCTAGACCCGGGACAGGGGGCTTGAACACTGAAGCTTTCTTT
cdr3_aa: CASRPRPGTGGLNTEAFF

v_call: TRBV2
d_call: .
j_call: TRBJ1-1
clone_size: .
cdr3_nt: TGTGCCAGCAGGTCACGGAGGGGCACTGAAGCTTTCTTT
cdr3_aa: CASRSRRGTEAFF

v_call: TRBV2
d_call: TRBD2
j_call: TRBJ2-7
clone_size: .
cdr3_nt: TGTGCCAGCAAAAGGACTAGCGGGGGGAACTACGAGCAGTACTTC
cdr3_aa: CASKRTSGGNYEQYF

v_call: TRBV5-1
d_call: TRBD1
j_call: TRBJ2-6
clone_size: .
cdr3_nt: TGCGCCAGCAGATCGGACAGGGCAGGTTCTGGGGCCAACGTCCTGACTTTC
cdr3_aa: CASRSDRAGSGANVLTF

v_call: TRBV5-6
d_call: TRBD1
j_call: TRBJ1-1
clone_size: .
cdr3_nt: TGTGCCAGCAGCCGTGACAGGGAGGAGTTCAGAGCTTTCTTT
cdr3_aa: CASSRDREEFRAFF

v_call: TRBV5-1
d_call: .
j_call: TRBJ1-2
clone_size: once
cdr3_nt: TGCGCCAGCGCCCAGGGCGGGGGCACCTATGGCTACACCTTC
cdr3_aa: CASAQGGGTYGYTF

v_call: TRBV21-1
d_call: .
j_call: TRBJ1-6
clone_size: .
cdr3_nt: TGTGCCAGCAGCCCGGGACAGACCTATAATTCACCCCTCCACTTT
cdr3_aa: CASSPGQTYNSPLHF

v_call: TRBV14
d_call: .
j_call: TRBJ1-4
clone_size: .
cdr3_nt: TGTGCCAGCAGCCAAGAGGGGGCGCGTCGGAGTGAAAAACTGTTTTTT
cdr3_aa: CASSQEGARRSEKLFF

v_call: TRBV7-5
d_call: .
j_call: TRBJ1-1
clone_size: .
cdr3_nt: TGTGCCAGAAGCTTAGCAGGGACAGGGAGGGGCCTTGAAGCTTTCTTT
cdr3_aa: CARSLAGTGRGLEAFF

v_call: TRBV30
d_call: .
j_call: TRBJ2-3
clone_size: once
cdr3_nt: TGTGCCTGGAGTGCCAAAGATACGCAGTATTTT
cdr3_aa: CAWSAKDTQYF

v_call: TRBV5-6
d_call: .
j_call: TRBJ2-5
clone_size: .
cdr3_nt: TGTGCCAGCAGCCGGCTGGGCCCCGAAGAGACCCAGTACTTC
cdr3_aa: CASSRLGPEETQYF

v_call: TRBV5-6
d_call: .
j_call: TRBJ1-5
clone_size: .
cdr3_nt: TGTGCCAGCAGCTTAGGAGGGATTGGCAATCAGCCCCAGCATTTT
cdr3_aa: CASSLGGIGNQPQHF

v_call: TRBV9
d_call: TRBD1
j_call: TRBJ1-2
clone_size: .
cdr3_nt: TGTGCCAGCAGCGTCGGGACAGGGCTCTATGGCTACACCTTC
cdr3_aa: CASSVGTGLYGYTF

v_call: TRBV7-6
d_call: TRBD1
j_call: TRBJ2-2
clone_size: .
cdr3_nt: TGTGCCAGCAGCCGACGACAGGGGGCGAACACCGGGGAGCTGTTTTTT
cdr3_aa: CASSRRQGANTGELFF

v_call: TRBV5-8
d_call: TRBD2
j_call: TRBJ2-1
clone_size: .
cdr3_nt: TGTGCCAGCAGCTTACTAGCGGGGGGCTGGGATGAGCAGTTCTTC
cdr3_aa: CASSLLAGGWDEQFF

v_call: TRBV9
d_call: TRBD2
j_call: TRBJ2-3
clone_size: .
cdr3_nt: TGTGCCAGCAGCGAGAGGACTAGCGGGGGCCCGTTGCGTGGCACAGATACGCAGTATTTT
cdr3_aa: CASSERTSGGPLRGTDTQYF

v_call: TRBV6-5
d_call: .
j_call: TRBJ1-2
clone_size: .
cdr3_nt: TGTGCCAGCAGCAGGGACTATGGCTACACCTTC
cdr3_aa: CASSRDYGYTF

v_call: TRBV25-1
d_call: .
j_call: TRBJ1-5
clone_size: .
cdr3_nt: TGTGCCAGCAGTGGGCGACACGAGACTCAGCCCCAGCATTTT
cdr3_aa: CASSGRHETQPQHF